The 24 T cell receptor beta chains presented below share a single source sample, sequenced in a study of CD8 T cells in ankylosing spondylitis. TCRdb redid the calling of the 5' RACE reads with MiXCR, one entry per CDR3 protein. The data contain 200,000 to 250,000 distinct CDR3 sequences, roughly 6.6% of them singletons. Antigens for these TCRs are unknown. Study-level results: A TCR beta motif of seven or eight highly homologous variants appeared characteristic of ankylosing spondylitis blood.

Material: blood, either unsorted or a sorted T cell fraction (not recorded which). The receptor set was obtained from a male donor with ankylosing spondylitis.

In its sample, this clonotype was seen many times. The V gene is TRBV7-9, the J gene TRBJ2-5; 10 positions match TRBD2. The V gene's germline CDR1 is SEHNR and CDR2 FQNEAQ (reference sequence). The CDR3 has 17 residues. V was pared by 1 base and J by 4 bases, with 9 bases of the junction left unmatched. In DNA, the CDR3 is TGTGCCAGCAGCTTAGATGCAGGACTAGCGGTGCGAGAGACCCAGTACTTC. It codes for CASSLDAGLAVRETQYF.

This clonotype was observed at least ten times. The CDR3 reads CASSRVDVGDTQYF. The CDR3 DNA reads TGTGCCAGCAGCCGGGTGGATGTGGGAGATACGCAGTATTTT. This chain joins TRBV7-9 and TRBJ2-3, with D hard to call. Per germline, CDR1 SEHNR and CDR2 FQNEAQ (reference sequence). The germline V and J ends were trimmed by 5 bases and 5 bases, with 14 bases remaining between them. This CDR3 is built from 14 residues.

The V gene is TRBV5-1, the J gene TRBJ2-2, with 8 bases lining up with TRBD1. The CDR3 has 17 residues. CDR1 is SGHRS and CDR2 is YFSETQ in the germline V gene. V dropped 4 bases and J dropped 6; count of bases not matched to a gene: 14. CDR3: CASSLPLGQGRAGELFF. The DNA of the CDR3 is TGCGCCAGCAGCCTACCCCTCGGACAGGGAAGGGCCGGGGAGCTGTTTTTT.

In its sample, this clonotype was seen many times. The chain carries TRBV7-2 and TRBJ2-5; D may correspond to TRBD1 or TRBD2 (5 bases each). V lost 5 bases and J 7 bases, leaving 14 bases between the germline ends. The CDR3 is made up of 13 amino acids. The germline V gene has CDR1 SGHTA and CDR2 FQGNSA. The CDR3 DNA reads TGTGCCAGCAGCCCTGGGACCGCCGCGACCCAGTACTTC. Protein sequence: CASSPGTAATQYF. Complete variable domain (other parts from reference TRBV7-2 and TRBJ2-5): GAGVSQSPSNKVTEKGKDVELRCDPISGHTALYWYRQSLGQGLEFLIYFQGNSAPDKSGLPSDRFSAERTGGSVSTLTIQRTQQEDSAVYLCASSPGTAATQYFGPGTRLLVL.

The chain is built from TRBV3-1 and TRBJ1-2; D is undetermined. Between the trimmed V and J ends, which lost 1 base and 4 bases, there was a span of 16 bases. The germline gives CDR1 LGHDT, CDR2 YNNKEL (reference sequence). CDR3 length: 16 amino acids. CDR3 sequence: CASSQVVGPRGYGYTF. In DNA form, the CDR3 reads TGTGCCAGCAGCCAAGTCGTTGGGCCCCGGGGCTATGGCTACACCTTC.

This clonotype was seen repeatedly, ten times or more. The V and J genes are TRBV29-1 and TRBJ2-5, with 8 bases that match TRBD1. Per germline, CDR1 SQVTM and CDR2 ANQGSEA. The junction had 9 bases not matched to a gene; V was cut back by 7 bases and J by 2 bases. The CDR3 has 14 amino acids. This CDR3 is CSARPTGEQETQYF. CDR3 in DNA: TGCAGCGCCCGTCCGACAGGGGAGCAAGAGACCCAGTACTTC. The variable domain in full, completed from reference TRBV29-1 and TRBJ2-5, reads SAVISQKPSRDICQRGTSLTIQCQVDSQVTMMFWYRQQPGQSLTLIATANQGSEATYESGFVIDKFPISRPNLTFSTLTVSNMSPEDSSIYLCSARPTGEQETQYFGPGTRLLVL.

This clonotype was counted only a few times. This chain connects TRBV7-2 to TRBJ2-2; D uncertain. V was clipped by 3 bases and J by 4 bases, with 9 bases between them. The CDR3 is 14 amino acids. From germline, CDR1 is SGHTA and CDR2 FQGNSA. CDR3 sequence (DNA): TGTGCCAGCAGCTTGCTATCGGGCACCGGGGAGCTGTTTTTT. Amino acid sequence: CASSLLSGTGELFF.

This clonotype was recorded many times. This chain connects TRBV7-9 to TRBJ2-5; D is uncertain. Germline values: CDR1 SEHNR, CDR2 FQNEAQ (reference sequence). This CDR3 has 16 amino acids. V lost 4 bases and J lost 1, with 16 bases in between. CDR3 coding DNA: TGTGCCAGCAGCTACACCCCCAGGAGTCCCCAAGAGACCCAGTACTTC. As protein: CASSYTPRSPQETQYF.

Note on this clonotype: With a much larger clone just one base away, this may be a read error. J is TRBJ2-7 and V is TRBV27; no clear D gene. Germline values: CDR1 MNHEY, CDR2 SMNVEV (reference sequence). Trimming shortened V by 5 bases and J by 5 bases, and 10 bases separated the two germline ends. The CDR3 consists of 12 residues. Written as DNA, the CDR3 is TGTGCCAGCAGTCCGATAAACCACGAGCAGTACTTC. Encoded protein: CASSPINHEQYF.

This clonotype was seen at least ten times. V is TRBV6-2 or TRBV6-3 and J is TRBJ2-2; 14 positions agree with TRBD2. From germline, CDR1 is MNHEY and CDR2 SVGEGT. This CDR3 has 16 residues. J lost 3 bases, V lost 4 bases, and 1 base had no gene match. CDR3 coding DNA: TGTGCCAGCAGTTGGACTAGCGGGAGGTACACCGGGGAGCTGTTTTTT. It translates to CASSWTSGRYTGELFF.

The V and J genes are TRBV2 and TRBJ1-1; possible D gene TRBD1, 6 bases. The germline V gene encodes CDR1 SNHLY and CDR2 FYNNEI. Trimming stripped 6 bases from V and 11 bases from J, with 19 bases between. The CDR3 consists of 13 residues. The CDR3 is CASSLGTLVDAFF. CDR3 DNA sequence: TGTGCCAGCAGCCTCGGGACATTGGTAGATGCTTTCTTT.

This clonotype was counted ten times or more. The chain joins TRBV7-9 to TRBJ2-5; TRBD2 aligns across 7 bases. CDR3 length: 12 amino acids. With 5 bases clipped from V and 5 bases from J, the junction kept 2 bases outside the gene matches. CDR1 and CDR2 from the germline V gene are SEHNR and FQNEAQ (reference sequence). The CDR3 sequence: CASSPGRETQYF. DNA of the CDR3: TGTGCCAGCAGCCCCGGGAGGGAGACCCAGTACTTC.

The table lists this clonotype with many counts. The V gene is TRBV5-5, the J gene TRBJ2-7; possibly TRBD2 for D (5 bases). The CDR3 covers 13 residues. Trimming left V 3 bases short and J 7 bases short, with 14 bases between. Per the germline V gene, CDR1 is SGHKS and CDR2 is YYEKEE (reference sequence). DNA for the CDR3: TGTGCCAGCAGCTCTTCTCCGGGGTGGGAGCAGTACTTC. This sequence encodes CASSSSPGWEQYF.

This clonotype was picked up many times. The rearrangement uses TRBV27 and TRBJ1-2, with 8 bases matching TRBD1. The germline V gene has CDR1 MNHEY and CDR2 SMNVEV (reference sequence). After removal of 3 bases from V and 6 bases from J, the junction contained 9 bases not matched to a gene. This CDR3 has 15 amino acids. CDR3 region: CASSFLRTGLDGYTF. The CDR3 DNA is TGTGCCAGCAGTTTCCTCCGGACAGGGTTAGATGGCTACACCTTC.

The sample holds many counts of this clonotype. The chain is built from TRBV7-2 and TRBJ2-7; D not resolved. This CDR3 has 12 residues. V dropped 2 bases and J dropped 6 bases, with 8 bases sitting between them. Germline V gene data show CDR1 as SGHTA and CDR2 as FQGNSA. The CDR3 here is CASSLYLSEQYF. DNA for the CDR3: TGTGCCAGCAGCTTATATTTGAGCGAGCAGTACTTC.

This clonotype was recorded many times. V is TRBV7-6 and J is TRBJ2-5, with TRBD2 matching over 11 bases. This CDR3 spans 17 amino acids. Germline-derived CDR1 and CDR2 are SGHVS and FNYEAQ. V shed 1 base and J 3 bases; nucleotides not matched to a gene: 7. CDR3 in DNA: TGTGCCAGCAGCTTAGGACTAGCGGGACGACGGGAAGAGACCCAGTACTTC. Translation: CASSLGLAGRREETQYF.

CDR3 amino acids: CASSFDTSGVGTDTQYF. The CDR3 region has the DNA TGTGCCAGCAGTTTTGATACTAGCGGGGTTGGAACAGATACGCAGTATTTT. This sequence joins TRBV28 and TRBJ2-3; 10 bases are a match to TRBD2. This CDR3 spans 17 amino acids. Trimming took 3 bases from V and 3 from J; bases not matched to a gene: 9. The V gene's germline CDR1 is MDHEN and CDR2 SYDVKM. Full variable domain (missing parts from reference TRBV28 and TRBJ2-3): DVKVTQSSRYLVKRTGEKVFLECVQDMDHENMFWYRQDPGLGLRLIYFSYDVKMKEKGDIPEGYSVSREKKERFSLILESASTNQTSMYLCASSFDTSGVGTDTQYFGPGTRLTVL.

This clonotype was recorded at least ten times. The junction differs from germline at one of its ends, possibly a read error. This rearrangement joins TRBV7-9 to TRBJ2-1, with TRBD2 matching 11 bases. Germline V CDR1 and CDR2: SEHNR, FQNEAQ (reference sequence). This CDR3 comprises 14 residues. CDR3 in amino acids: CASSVAGGGNEQFF. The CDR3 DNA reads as TGTGCCAGCAGCGTAGCGGGAGGGGGCAATGAGCAGTTCTTC.

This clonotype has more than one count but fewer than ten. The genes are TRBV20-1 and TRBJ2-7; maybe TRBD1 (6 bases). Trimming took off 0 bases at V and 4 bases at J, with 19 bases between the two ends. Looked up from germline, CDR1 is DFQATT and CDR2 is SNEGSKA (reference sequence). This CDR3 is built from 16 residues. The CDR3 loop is CSARDTRRTDPYEQYF. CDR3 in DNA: TGCAGTGCTAGAGATACTCGGAGGACAGATCCGTACGAGCAGTACTTC.

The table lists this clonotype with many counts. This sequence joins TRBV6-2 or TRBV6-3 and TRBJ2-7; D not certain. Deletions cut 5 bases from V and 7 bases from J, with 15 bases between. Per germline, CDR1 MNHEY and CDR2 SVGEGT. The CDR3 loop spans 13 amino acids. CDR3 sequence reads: CASSRIGPQEQYF. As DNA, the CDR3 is TGTGCCAGCAGTCGGATTGGGCCCCAGGAGCAGTACTTC.

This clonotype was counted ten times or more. The CDR3: CASRNRDRGYEQYF. The CDR3 DNA is TGCGCCAGCAGGAACCGGGACAGGGGTTACGAGCAGTACTTC. This rearrangement joins TRBV5-1 to TRBJ2-7; 10 nucleotides line up with TRBD1. Germline V gene lookup returns CDR1 SGHRS and CDR2 YFSETQ. The junction had 6 bases not matched to a gene; V was cut back by 5 bases and J by 4 bases. This CDR3 has 14 residues.

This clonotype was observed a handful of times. The DNA of the CDR3 is TGCAGTGCTAGATCTCTGGGGGAAACCTACGAGCAGTACTTC. It translates to CSARSLGETYEQYF. The chain combines TRBV20-1 with TRBJ2-7; the D call may be TRBD1 or TRBD2 (5 bases each). V gave up 2 bases and J gave up 2 bases, with 13 bases separating them. CDR3 length equals 14 residues. Per the germline V gene, CDR1 is DFQATT and CDR2 is SNEGSKA (reference sequence).

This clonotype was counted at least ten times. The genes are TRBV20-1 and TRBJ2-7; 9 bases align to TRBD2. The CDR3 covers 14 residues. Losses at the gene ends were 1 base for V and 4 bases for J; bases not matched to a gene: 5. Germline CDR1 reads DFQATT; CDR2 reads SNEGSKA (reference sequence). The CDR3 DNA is TGCAGTGCTAGAGCTAGCGGGGATAGATACGAGCAGTACTTC. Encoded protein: CSARASGDRYEQYF.

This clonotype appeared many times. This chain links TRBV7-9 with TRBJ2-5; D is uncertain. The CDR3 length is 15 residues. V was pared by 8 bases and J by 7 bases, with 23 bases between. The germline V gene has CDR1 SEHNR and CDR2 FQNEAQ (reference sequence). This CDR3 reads CASGNPLGPLGTQYF. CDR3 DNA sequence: TGTGCCAGCGGTAATCCATTAGGACCCTTGGGGACCCAGTACTTC.